This T cell receptor beta chain was sequenced in a study of cytomegalovirus exposure and HLA in healthy donors. The PCR was carried out with 60 Vbeta primers and 13 Jbeta primers. Assay used: immunoSEQ multiplex PCR; TCRdb lists only in-frame clones, some missing. The repertoire holds 19,000 or so clones, more than 65% seen once, with 3.7% in the top ten. CDR1 and CDR2 (germline): GTSNPN, SVGIG (reference sequence). Trimming cost V 2 bases and J 1 base; bases outside gene matches: 2. CDR3 length equals 13 residues. What was sequenced was PBMCs. The rearrangement joins TRBV30 to TRBJ2-7; 7 bases match TRBD1. The TCR sequence derives from a man between 18 and 29 years old in good health and CMV-seronegative. The CDR3 DNA follows: TGTGCCTGGAGTAAGGGACAGTCCTACGAGCAGTACTTC. It translates to CAWSKGQSYEQYF.